This record looks at one TCR beta chain sequence and its context. A single count supports this clone. No cognate antigen has been identified for it. There are no base qualities to consult, and no much larger clone falls within one base. The data stem from a study of T cell responses to AZD1222 COVID-19 vaccine listed by TCRdb under 2021. For context, the study as a whole: Because spike-specific TCR depth and breadth did not differ between the two schedules, AZD1222 recipients who got a second dose at roughly 4 weeks were pooled with those who got a second dose at roughly 12 weeks. TCR sequencing was performed for approximately 240 trial participants, of whom roughly 200 were given two doses of AZD1222 and around 26 were given two doses of MenACWY control vaccine. Trial participants were enrolled by age into subgroups of 18-55, 56-69 and 70-plus years, and about 150, 27 and 61 TCR-sequenced participants, respectively, were included in these subgroups. The paper as a whole reports these results and caveats: Epitopes outside the regions mutated in the B.1.351 and B.1.1.7 variants were reportedly recognized by nearly half of the unique spike-specific TCRs. After two AZD1222 doses, both the breadth and the depth of spike-specific TCRs were significantly higher than at day 0 and than in MenACWY recipients. Because no day 14 peak-response samples were available, repertoires were characterized only after the peak T cell response. The vaccine-associated CD4 TCRs covered the entire spike protein, and the dominant responses fell in regions 160-218 and 743-854. Conclusions about previously exposed vaccinees are limited, since just six AZD1222 recipients were seropositive for SARS-CoV-2 at baseline. In the small 56-69-year group, the increase in depth fell short of significance, most likely because of low power. Most participants were white British and females outnumbered males, and the authors suggested that clonal diversity may have been underestimated.

According to the study, the label for this sample's time point signals: baseline before first vaccination. The vaccinee samples were drawn from two UK trials, COV001 and COV002, one of which was a single-blind randomized controlled phase 2/3 trial testing AZD1222 (ChAdOx1 nCoV-19) in healthy adults. Trial participant PBMC samples were collected at day 0 and day 28 after the second dose for TCRbeta chain sequencing. The CDR3 goes from the cysteine to the phenylalanine over 16 residues. The kept DNA is CDR3 alone, 48 bases in frame from the first base. V has 0 bases trimmed and J has 0 bases trimmed; junction bases matching no gene number 6. CDR1 and CDR2 are drawn from the germline V gene: SQVTM, ANQGSEA. The CDR3 regions of human TCRbeta chains were analyzed by immunosequencing. Per the original workflow: TCRs in the repertoires were matched against a reference library of SARS-CoV-2-specific TCRs that had been generated with the MIRA antigen-specificity platform. Breadth meant the fraction of unique TCRs that were SARS-CoV-2-associated, whereas depth meant the fraction of total T cells that were SARS-CoV-2-associated. Using the MIRA data, each spike-specific TCR was mapped to the spike region that the TCR reacts to and placed in a CD4 or CD8 class. Log10-transformed breadth and depth values were compared by one-way ANOVA with Sidak's multiple comparisons tests. Entries here come from immuneACCESS through TCRdb and include only in-frame sequences with V and J called. Some clones fail to appear in such tables; in the studies checked, an unresolved V gene covers under half of the shortfall, and the cause of the remainder is unknown. V, J and clone size are those of that table, while D and trimming were read from the DNA. The sample table records roughly 130,000 clones; 87% of these occur just once. The ten largest account for roughly 1.5% of the sample.

Sequenced material: peripheral blood, taken on day 0 of AZD1222 vaccination. Recombination joined TRBV29-1 with TRBJ1-1; 8 central nucleotides agree with TRBD1. The receptor was derived from an adult in good health. This receptor has the CDR3 CSVEDYQGAMNTEAFF. The nucleotide sequence reads TGCAGCGTTGAAGATTACCAGGGGGCTATGAACACTGAAGCTTTCTTT.